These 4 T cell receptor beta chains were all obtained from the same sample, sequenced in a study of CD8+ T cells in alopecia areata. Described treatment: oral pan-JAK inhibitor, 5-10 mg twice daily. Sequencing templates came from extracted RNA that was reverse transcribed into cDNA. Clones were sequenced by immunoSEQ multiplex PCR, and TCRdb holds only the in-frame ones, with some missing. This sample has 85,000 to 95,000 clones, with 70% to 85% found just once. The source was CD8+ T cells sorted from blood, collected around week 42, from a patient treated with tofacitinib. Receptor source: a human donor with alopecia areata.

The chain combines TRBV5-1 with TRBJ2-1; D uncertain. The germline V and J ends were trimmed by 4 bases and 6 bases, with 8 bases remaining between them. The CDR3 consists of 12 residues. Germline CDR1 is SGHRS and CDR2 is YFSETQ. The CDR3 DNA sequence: TGCGCCAGCAGCCCCGTGGGCAATGAGCAGTTCTTC. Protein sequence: CASSPVGNEQFF.

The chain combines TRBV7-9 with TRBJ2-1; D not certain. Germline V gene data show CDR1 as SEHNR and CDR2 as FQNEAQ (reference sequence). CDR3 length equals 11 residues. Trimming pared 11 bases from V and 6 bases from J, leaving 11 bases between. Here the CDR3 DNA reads TGTGCCTCCTATGGGTCCAATGAGCAGTTCTTC. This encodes CASYGSNEQFF.

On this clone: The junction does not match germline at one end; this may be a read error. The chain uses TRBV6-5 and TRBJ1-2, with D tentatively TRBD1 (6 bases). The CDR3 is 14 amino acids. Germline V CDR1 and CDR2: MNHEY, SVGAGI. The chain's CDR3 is CASSYTLGGGAFSF. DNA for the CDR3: TGTGCCAGCAGTTACACCCTAGGGGGGGGCGCTTTCTCCTTC.

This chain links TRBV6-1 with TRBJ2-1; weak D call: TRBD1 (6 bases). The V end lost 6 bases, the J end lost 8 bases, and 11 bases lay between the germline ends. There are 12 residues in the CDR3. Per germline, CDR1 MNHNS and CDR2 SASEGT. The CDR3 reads CASSTQGDEQFF. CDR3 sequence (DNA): TGTGCCAGCAGCACACAGGGCGATGAGCAGTTCTTC.